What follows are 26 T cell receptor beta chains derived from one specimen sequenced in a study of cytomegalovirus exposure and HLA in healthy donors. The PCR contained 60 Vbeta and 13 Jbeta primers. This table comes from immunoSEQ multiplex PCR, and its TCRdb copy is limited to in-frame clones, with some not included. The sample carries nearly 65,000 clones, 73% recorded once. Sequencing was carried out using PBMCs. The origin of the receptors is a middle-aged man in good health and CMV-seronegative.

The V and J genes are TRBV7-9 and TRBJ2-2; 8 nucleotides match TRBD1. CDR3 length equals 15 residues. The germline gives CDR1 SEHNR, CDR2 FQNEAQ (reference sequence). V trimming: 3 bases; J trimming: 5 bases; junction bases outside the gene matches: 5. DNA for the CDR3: TGTGCCAGCAGCTTGACAGGACAGGGAACCGGGGAGCTGTTTTTT. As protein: CASSLTGQGTGELFF.

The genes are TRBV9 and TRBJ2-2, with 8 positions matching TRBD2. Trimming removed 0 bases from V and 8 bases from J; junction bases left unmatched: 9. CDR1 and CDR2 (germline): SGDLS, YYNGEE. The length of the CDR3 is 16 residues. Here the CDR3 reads CASSVEGTGLGGELFF. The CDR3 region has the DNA TGTGCCAGCAGCGTAGAGGGGACGGGACTAGGGGGGGAGCTGTTTTTT.

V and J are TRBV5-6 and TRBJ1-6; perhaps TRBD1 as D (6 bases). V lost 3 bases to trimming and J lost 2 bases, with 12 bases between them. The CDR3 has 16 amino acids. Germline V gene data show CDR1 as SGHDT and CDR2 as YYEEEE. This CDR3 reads CASSYQQGTYNSPLHF. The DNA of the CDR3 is TGTGCCAGCAGCTACCAACAGGGAACCTATAATTCACCCCTCCACTTT.

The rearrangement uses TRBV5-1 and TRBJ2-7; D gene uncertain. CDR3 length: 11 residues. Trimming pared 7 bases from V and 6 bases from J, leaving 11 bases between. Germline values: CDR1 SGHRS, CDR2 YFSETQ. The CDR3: CASSLSSEQYF. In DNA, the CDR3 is TGCGCCAGCTCCCTGTCTTCCGAGCAGTACTTC.

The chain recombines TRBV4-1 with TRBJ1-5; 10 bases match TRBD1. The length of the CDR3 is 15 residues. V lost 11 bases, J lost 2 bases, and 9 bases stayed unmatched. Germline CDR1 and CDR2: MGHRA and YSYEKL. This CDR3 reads CAASGTGAGNQPQHF. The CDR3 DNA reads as TGCGCCGCCTCCGGGACAGGGGCGGGCAATCAGCCCCAGCATTTT.

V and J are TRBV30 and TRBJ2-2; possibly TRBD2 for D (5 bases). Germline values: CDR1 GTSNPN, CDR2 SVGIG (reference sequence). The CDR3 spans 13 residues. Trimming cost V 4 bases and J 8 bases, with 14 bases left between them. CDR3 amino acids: CAWTRNRGGELFF. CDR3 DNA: TGTGCCTGGACCCGAAACCGGGGAGGGGAGCTGTTTTTT.

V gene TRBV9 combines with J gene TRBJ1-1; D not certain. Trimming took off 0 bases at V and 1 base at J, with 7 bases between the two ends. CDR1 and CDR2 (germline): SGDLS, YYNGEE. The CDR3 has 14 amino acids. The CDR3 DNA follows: TGTGCCAGCAGCGTAGGGTCGGGGAACACTGAAGCTTTCTTT. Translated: CASSVGSGNTEAFF.

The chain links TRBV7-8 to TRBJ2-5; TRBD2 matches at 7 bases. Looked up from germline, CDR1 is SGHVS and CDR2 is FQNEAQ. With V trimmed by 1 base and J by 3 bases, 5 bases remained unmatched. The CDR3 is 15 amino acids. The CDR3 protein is CASSLVASGKETQYF. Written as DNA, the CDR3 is TGTGCCAGCAGCTTAGTGGCTAGCGGAAAAGAGACCCAGTACTTC.

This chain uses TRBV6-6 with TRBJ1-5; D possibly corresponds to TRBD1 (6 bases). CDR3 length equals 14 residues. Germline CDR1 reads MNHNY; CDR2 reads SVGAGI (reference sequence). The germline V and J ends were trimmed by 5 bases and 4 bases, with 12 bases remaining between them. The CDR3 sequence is CASSGHRENQPQHF. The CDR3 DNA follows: TGTGCCAGCAGTGGTCACAGGGAGAATCAGCCCCAGCATTTT.

The CDR3 nucleotides read TGTGCCTGGAGGAGAGGGACCGGGACACTGGAAGATGGCTACACCTTC. Residues: CAWRRGTGTLEDGYTF. V usage is TRBV30 and J usage is TRBJ1-2; possible D gene TRBD1, 6 bases. V was cut by 3 bases and J by 6 bases, with 23 bases left in between. The V gene's germline CDR1 is GTSNPN and CDR2 SVGIG (reference sequence). The CDR3 is 16 residues long.

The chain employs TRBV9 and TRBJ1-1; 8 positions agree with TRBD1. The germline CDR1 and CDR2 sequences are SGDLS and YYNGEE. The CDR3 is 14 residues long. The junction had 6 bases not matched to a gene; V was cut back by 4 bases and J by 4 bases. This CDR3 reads CASSLQGAGTEAFF. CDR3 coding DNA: TGTGCCAGCAGCCTGCAGGGGGCAGGCACTGAAGCTTTCTTT. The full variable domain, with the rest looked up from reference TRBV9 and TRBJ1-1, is DSGVTQTPKHLITATGQRVTLRCSPRSGDLSVYWYQQSLDQGLQFLIQYYNGEERAKGNILERFSAQQFPDLHSELNLSSLELGDSALYFCASSLQGAGTEAFFGQGTRLTVV.

The CDR3 protein is CAWSPPEWSWQFF. The CDR3 nucleotides are TGTGCCTGGAGCCCCCCGGAGTGGTCATGGCAGTTCTTC. The genes are TRBV30 and TRBJ2-1; no reliable D call. The germline V gene encodes CDR1 GTSNPN and CDR2 SVGIG (reference sequence). Trimming removed 3 bases from V and 12 bases from J, with 18 bases in between. This CDR3 contains 13 residues.

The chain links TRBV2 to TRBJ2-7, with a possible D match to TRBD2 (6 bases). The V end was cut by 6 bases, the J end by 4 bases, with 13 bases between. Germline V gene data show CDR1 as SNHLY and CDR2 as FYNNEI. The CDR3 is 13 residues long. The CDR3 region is CASSGSGEYEQYF. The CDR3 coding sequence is TGTGCCAGCAGCGGTTCGGGGGAGTACGAGCAGTACTTC.

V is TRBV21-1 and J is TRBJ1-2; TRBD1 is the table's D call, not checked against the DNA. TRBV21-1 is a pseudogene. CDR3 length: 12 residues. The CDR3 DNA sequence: TGTGCCAGGGAGTACAGGGGCTATGGCTACACCTTC. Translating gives CAREYRGYGYTF.

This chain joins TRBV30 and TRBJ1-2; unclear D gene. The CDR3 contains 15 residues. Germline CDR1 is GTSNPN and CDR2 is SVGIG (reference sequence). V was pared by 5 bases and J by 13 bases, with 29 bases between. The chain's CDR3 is CAWESSGNLAHPVTF. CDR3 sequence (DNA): TGTGCCTGGGAATCCTCCGGGAACCTCGCCCACCCCGTCACCTTC.

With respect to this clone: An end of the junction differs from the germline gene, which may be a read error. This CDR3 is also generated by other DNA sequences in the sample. In DNA form, the CDR3 reads TGCGCCTGGGACGGACAGGGGGATCAGCCCCAGCATTTT. This encodes CAWDGQGDQPQHF. The chain combines TRBV30 with TRBJ1-5, with 10 bases identical to TRBD1. Germline V gene data show CDR1 as GTSNPN and CDR2 as SVGIG (reference sequence). The CDR3 covers 13 residues.

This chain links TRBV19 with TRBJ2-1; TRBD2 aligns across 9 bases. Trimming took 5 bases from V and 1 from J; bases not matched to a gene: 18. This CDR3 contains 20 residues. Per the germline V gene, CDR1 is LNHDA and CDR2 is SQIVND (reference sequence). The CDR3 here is CASSAQRGDEDWGSYNEQFF. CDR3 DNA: TGTGCCAGTAGTGCTCAGCGGGGGGACGAGGATTGGGGGTCCTACAATGAGCAGTTCTTC.

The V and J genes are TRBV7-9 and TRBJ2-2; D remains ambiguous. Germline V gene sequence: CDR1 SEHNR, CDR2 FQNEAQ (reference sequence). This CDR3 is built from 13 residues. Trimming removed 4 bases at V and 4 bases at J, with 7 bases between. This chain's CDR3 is CASSSSGTGELFF. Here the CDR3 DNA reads TGTGCCAGCAGCTCTTCAGGCACCGGGGAGCTGTTTTTT.

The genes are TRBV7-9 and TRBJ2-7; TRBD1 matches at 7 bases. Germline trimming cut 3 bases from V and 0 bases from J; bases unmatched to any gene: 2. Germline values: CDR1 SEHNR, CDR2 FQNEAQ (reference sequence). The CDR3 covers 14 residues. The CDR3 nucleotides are TGTGCCAGCAGCTTGACAGGGTTCTCCTACGAGCAGTACTTC. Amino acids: CASSLTGFSYEQYF.

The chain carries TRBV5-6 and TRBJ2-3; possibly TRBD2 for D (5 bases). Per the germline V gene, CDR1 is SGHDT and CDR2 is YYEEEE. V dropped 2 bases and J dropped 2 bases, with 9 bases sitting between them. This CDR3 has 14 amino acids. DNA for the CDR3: TGTGCCAGCAGCTTCAAGCGGACCACAGATACGCAGTATTTT. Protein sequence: CASSFKRTTDTQYF.

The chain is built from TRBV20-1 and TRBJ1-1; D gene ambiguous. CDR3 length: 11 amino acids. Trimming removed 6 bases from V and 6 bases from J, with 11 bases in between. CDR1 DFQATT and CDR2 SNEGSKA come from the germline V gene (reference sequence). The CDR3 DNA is TGCAGTGCGGACTGGACGGCTGAAGCTTTCTTT. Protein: CSADWTAEAFF.

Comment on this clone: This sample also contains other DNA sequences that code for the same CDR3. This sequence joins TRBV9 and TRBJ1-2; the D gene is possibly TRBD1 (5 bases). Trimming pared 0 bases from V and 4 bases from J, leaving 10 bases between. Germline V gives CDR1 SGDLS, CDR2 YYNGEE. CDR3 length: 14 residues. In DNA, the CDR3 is TGTGCCAGCAGCGTAGGTGACAGAGTCTATGGCTACACCTTC. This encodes CASSVGDRVYGYTF.

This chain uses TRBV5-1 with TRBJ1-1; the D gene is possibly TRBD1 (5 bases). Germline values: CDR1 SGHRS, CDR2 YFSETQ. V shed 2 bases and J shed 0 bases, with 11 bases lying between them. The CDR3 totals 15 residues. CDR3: CASSFTTAMNTEAFF. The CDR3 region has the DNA TGCGCCAGCAGCTTCACGACAGCCATGAACACTGAAGCTTTCTTT.

CDR3 nucleotide sequence: TGTGCCAGCAGCTCCTCTAGCGGGGGGTTCTACGAGCAGTACTTC. Amino acids: CASSSSSGGFYEQYF. The chain recombines TRBV11-2 with TRBJ2-7; the match to TRBD2 covers 11 bases. The CDR3 is made up of 15 amino acids. CDR1 is SGHAT and CDR2 is FQNNGV in the germline V gene. V dropped 4 bases and J dropped 3; count of bases not matched to a gene: 5.

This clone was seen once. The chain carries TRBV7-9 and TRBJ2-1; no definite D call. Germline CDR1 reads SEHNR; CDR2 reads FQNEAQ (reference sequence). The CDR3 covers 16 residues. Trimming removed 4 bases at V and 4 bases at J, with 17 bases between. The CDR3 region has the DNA TGTGCCAGCAGCTCTTCCAGGTTAATCAAGTACAATGAGCAGTTCTTC. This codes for CASSSSRLIKYNEQFF.

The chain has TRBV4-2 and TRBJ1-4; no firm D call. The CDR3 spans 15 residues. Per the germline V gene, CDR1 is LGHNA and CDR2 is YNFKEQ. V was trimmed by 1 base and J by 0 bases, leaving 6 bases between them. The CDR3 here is CASSQGAATNEKLFF. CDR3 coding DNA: TGTGCCAGCAGCCAAGGGGCAGCAACTAATGAAAAACTGTTTTTT.